The sequence of this T cell receptor (beta chain) was determined in a study of blood T cell repertoires in COVID-19. In the authors' methods: Scientists estimated how many nucleated cells there were by amplifying reference gene primers. Profiled with immunoSEQ multiplex PCR; TCRdb holds only in-frame clones, not every one. Clone size and the V and J calls come from that table; the DNA yielded D and trimming. Among about 250,000 clones listed, roughly 84% were seen once. Trimming cost V 10 bases and J 5 bases, with 18 bases left between them. This CDR3 is 14 amino acids long. Germline V gene sequence: CDR1 LNHNV, CDR2 YYDKDF (reference sequence).

The receptor's source is a woman in her forties who had recovered from COVID-19. The gene calls are TRBV15 and TRBJ1-5; D possibly corresponds to TRBD1 (6 bases). Sequencing was carried out using peripheral blood. The CDR3: CAIEQGRRDQPQHF. The CDR3, as DNA: TGTGCCATCGAACAGGGTAGAAGGGATCAGCCCCAGCATTTT.